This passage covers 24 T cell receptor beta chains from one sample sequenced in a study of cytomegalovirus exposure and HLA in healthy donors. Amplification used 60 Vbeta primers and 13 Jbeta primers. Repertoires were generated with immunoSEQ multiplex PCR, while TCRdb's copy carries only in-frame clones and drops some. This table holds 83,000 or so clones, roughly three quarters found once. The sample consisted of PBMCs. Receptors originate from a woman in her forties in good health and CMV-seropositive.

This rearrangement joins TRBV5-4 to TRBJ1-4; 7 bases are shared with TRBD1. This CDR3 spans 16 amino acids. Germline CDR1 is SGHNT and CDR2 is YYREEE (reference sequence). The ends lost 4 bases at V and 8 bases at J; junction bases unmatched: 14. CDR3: CASSGDPTGASEKLFF. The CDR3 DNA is TGTGCCAGCAGCGGAGACCCTACAGGGGCATCGGAAAAACTGTTTTTT.

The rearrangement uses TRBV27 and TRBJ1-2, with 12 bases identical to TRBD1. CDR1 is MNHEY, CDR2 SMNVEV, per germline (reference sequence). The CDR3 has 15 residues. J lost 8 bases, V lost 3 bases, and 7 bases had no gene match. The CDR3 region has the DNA TGTGCCAGCAGTTTCCGGGACAGGGGGCGAGGGGGCTACACCTTC. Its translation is CASSFRDRGRGGYTF.

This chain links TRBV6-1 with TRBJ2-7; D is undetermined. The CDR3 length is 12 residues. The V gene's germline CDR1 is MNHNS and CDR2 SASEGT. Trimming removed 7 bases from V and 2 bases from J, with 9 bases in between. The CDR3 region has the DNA TGTGCCAGCACCCAGGTAGCCTACGAGCAGTACTTC. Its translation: CASTQVAYEQYF.

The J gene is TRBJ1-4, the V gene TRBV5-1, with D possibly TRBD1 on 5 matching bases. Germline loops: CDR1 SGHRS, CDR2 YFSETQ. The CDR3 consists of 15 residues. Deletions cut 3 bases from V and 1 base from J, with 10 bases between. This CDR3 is CASSSAGVTNEKLFF. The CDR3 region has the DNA TGCGCCAGCAGCTCAGCGGGGGTAACTAATGAAAAACTGTTTTTT.

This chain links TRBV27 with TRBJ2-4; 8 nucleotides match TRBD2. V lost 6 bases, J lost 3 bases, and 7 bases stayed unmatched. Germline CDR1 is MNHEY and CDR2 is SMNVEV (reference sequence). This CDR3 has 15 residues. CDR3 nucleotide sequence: TGTGCCAGCAGGGGACTAGGCGGGGGCAAAAACATTCAGTACTTC. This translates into CASRGLGGGKNIQYF.

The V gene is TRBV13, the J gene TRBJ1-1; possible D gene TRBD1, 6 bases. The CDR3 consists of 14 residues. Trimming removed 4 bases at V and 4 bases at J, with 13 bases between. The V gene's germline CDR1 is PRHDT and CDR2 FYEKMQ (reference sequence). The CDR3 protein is CASSSTGGITEAFF. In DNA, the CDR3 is TGTGCCAGCAGCTCGACAGGAGGAATCACTGAAGCTTTCTTT. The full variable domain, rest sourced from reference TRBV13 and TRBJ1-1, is AAGVIQSPRHLIKEKRETATLKCYPIPRHDTVYWYQQGPGQDPQFLISFYEKMQSDKGSIPDRFSAQQFSDYHSELNMSSLELGDSALYFCASSSTGGITEAFFGQGTRLTVV.

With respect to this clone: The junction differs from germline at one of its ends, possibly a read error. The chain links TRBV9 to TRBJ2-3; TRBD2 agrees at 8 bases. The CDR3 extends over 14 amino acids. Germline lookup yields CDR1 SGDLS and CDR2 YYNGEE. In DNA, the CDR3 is TGTGCCAGCAGCGCCCAAGGGGAAGCGGGGGCACCCCTATGG. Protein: CASSAQGEAGAPLW.

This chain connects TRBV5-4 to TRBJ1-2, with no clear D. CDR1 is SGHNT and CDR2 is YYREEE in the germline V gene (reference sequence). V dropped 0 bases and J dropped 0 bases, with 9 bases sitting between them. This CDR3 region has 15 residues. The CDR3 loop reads CASSLETRANYGYTF. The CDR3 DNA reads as TGTGCCAGCAGCTTGGAGACAAGAGCTAACTATGGCTACACCTTC.

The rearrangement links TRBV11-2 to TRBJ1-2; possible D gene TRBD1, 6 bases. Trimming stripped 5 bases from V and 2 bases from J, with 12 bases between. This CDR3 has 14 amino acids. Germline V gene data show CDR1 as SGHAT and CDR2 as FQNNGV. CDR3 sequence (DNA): TGTGCCAGCAGCGTGCTGGGGGCCAACTATGGCTACACCTTC. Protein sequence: CASSVLGANYGYTF.

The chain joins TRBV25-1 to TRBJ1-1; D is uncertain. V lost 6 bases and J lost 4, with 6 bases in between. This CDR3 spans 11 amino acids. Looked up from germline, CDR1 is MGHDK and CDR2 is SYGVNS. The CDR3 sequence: CASRSGTEAFF. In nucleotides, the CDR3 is TGTGCCAGCAGATCCGGCACTGAAGCTTTCTTT.

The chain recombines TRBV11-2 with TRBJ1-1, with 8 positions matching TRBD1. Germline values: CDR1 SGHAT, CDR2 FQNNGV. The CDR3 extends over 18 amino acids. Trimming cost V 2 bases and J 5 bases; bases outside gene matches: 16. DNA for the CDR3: TGTGCCAGCAGCTTAACACCCCCAGGGACAGGATTACGGACTGAAGCTTTCTTT. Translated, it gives CASSLTPPGTGLRTEAFF.

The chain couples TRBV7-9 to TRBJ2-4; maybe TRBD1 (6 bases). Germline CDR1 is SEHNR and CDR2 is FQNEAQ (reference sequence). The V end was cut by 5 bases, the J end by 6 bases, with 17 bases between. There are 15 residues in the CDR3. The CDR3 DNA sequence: TGTGCCAGCAGCCCAGGGGATTTTGGTGGAAACATTCAGTACTTC. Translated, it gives CASSPGDFGGNIQYF.

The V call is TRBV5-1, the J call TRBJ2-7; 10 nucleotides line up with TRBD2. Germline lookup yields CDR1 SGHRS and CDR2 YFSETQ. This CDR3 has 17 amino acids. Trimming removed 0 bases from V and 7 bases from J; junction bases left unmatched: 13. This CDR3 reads CASSLARTSGTSAEQYF. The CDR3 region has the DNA TGCGCCAGCAGCTTGGCCCGGACTAGCGGAACGTCGGCGGAGCAGTACTTC.

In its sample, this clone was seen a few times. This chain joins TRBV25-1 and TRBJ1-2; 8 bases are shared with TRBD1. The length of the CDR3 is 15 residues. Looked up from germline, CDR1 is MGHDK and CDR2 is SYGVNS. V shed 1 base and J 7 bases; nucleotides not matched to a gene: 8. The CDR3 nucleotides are TGTGCCAGCAGTGAATCTGTGACAGGGGACGCTGGCTACACCTTC. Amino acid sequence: CASSESVTGDAGYTF.

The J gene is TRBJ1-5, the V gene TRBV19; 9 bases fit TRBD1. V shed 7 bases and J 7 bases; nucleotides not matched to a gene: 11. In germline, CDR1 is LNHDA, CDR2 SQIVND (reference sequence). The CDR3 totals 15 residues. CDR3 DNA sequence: TGTGCCAGTAAGTTTTCGGGACAGGGCCGCCAGCCCCAGCATTTT. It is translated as CASKFSGQGRQPQHF.

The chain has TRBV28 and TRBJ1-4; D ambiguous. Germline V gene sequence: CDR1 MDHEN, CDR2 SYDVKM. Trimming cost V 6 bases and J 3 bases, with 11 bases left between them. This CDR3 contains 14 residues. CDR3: CASRSLRANEKLFF. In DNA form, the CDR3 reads TGTGCCAGCAGGTCTCTAAGAGCTAATGAAAAACTGTTTTTT.

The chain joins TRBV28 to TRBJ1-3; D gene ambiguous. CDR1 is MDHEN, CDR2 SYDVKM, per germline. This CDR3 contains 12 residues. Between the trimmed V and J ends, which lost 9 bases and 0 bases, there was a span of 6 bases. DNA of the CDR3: TGTGCCAGTGGGAGCTCTGGAAACACCATATATTTT. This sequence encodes CASGSSGNTIYF.

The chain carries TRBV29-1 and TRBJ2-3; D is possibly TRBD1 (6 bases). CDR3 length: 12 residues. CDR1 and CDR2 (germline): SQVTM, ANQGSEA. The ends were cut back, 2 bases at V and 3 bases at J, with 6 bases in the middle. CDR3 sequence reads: CSVERGTDTQYF. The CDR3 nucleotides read TGCAGCGTTGAAAGGGGGACAGATACGCAGTATTTT.

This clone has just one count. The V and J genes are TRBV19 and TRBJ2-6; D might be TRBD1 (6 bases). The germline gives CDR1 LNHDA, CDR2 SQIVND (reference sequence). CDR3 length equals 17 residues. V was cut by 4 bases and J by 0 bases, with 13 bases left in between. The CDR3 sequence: CASSRYRESSGANVLTF. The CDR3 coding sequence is TGTGCCAGTAGTAGATACAGGGAGAGCTCTGGGGCCAACGTCCTGACTTTC.

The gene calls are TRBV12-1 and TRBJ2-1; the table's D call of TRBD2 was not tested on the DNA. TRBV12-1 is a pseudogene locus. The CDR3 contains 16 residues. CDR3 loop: CASTPGSGSGDNEQFF. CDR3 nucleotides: TGTGCCAGCACCCCCGGAAGCGGGAGTGGGGACAATGAGCAGTTCTTC.

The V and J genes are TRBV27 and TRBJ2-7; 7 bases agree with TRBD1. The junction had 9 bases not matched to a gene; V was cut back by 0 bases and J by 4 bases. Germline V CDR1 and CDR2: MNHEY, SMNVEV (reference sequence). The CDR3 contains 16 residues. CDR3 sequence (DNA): TGTGCCAGCAGTTTATCGGGACAGTCACACAAATACGAGCAGTACTTC. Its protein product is CASSLSGQSHKYEQYF.

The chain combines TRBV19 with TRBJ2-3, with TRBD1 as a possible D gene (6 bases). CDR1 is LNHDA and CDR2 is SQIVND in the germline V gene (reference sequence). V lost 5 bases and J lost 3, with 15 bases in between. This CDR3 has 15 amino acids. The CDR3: CASSGAGAWTDTQYF. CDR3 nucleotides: TGTGCCAGTAGTGGCGCAGGGGCGTGGACAGATACGCAGTATTTT.

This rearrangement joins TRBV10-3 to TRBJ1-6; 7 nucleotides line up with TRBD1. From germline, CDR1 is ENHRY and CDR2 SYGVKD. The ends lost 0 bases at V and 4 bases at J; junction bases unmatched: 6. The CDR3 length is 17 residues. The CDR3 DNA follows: TGTGCCATCAGTGAGTCAGACATGGGACAGTATAATTCACCCCTCCACTTT. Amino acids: CAISESDMGQYNSPLHF.

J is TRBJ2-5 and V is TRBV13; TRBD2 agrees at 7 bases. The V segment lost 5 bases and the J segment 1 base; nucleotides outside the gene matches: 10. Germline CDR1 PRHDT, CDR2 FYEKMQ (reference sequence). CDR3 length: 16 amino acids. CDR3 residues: CASSRSSGLIQETQYF. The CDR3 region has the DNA TGTGCCAGCAGCAGAAGTAGCGGGCTGATCCAAGAGACCCAGTACTTC. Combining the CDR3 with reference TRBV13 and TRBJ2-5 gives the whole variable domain AAGVIQSPRHLIKEKRETATLKCYPIPRHDTVYWYQQGPGQDPQFLISFYEKMQSDKGSIPDRFSAQQFSDYHSELNMSSLELGDSALYFCASSRSSGLIQETQYFGPGTRLLVL.